This entry is about one T cell receptor beta chain. No antigen is known for it. The data belong to a study of CD8 T cells in acute hepatitis C reinfection. On the study more broadly: TCRbeta of HCV NS3-1073-specific CD8+ T cells was profiled.

Findings of the study overall: Follow-up repertoires were missing for chronically infected subjects. Diversity was high, without significant differences between resolver and chronic groups.

Sample time point: naive CD8 control sorted from an acute-time-point sample. Montreal Hepatitis C Cohort donors who inject drugs were seen every 3 months. The assay was immunoSEQ multiplex PCR, and TCRdb's table has in-frame clones only and misses some. The data show about 40,000 clones, roughly 85% seen once. Trimming removed 0 bases at V and 0 bases at J, with 9 bases between. The CDR3 loop spans 16 amino acids. Looked up from germline, CDR1 is MNHNY and CDR2 is SVGAGI (reference sequence). The chain couples TRBV6-6 to TRBJ1-5, with D hard to call. The TCR sequence derives from a woman under 30 who spontaneously cleared hepatitis C infection. The sequenced sample consisted of naive CD8+ T cells from PBMCs. CDR3 DNA sequence: TGTGCCAGCAGTTACTCGCGGTTCCCTAGCAATCAGCCCCAGCATTTT. It codes for CASSYSRFPSNQPQHF.